Reported below is one T cell receptor (beta chain). CDR3 length equals 16 residues. The germline CDR1 and CDR2 sequences are SGDLS and YYNGEE. V was pared by 0 bases and J by 5 bases, with 7 bases of the junction left unmatched. As originally analysed: From reference gene primer amplification, estimates of nucleated cell counts were derived. The repertoire was sequenced with immunoSEQ multiplex PCR; TCRdb's copy has only in-frame clones and lacks some. D and trimming were read from the DNA, whereas the V and J calls and clone size are those reported in that table. The sample shows more than 45,000 clones, roughly 85% of them seen only once. The data are from a study of blood T cell repertoires in COVID-19.

The sample comprised peripheral blood. This sequence joins TRBV9 and TRBJ2-3; 9 bases fit TRBD2. The TCR sequence derives from a woman aged 80 or over with acute or convalescent COVID-19. CDR3 sequence: CASSVAASGAVDTQYF. The CDR3 DNA sequence: TGTGCCAGCAGCGTAGCGGCTAGCGGGGCTGTAGATACGCAGTATTTT.